The text below deals with one TCR beta chain. Its antigen has not been determined. Base-call qualities are not available, and no considerably larger clone is one nucleotide away. The data originate from a study of blood T cell repertoires in COVID-19 (TCRdb year 2020). Regarding the study in general: Samples covering the acute and convalescent phases of COVID-19 were provided by collaborators in the United States, Italy and Spain. Where HLA class I and class II types were available, the types were taken from metadata supplied by the sample provider, not from assay-based typing. The repertoires were made available in a free public database intended to serve as a resource for research on the immune response to SARS-CoV-2. The samples were drawn from the first 160 participants of the ongoing ImmuneRACE study and from 950 to 1,500 subjects provided by 6 global collaborators. The prospective study material was composed of cDNA or gDNA derived from T cells, B-cell-depleted T cells, or PBMCs. Subjects who had been exposed to COVID-19, were actively infected with it, or had recovered from it provided the deeply sampled blood TCRbeta repertoires that made up the dataset. Nearly every sample came with metadata listing a de-identified subject ID, COVID-19 status, age in years and sex.

Overall study outcomes, separate from this receptor: How much clinical and demographic metadata was included differed by source and by participant, and the metadata was provided uncurated.

Each collaborating institution followed its own protocols to collect whole blood in K2EDTA tubes. Collaborator samples were shipped for TCRbeta analysis as frozen whole blood, isolated PBMCs, or DNA extracted from either sample type. Counted from cysteine to phenylalanine, this CDR3 has 15 amino acids. Of the read, only the CDR3 DNA is kept; its 45 bases are in frame from base 1. Sequences SGDLS (CDR1) and YYNGEE (CDR2) are obtained from the germline V gene. The germline ends are 17 bases apart after V is trimmed by 4 bases and J by 4 bases. The immunoSEQ Assay, a bias-controlled multiplex PCR, was used to amplify TCRbeta CDR3 regions from genomic DNA. For the original study's pipeline: Within the assay, amplification of reference gene primers was used to estimate how many nucleated cells each sample contained. Sequence reads were collapsed and filtered to measure the absolute abundance of every unique TCRbeta CDR3 rearrangement. For each sample, productive Simpson clonality was calculated as the square root of Simpson's diversity index over productive rearrangements. Entries here come from immuneACCESS through TCRdb and include only in-frame sequences with V and J called. Some clones fail to appear in such tables; in the studies checked, an unresolved V gene covers under half of the shortfall, and the cause of the remainder is unknown. V, J and clone size were drawn from that table, and D and trimming were deduced from the DNA. The sample contains 6,400 or so clones, about 89% of them found a single time. 8.5% to 12% of the sample is taken by the ten largest.

The origin of this receptor is a man between 70 and 80 years old with active COVID-19. The sequenced material came from peripheral blood. This sequence uses TRBV9 and TRBJ1-1, with no confidently assigned D gene. The DNA sequence is as follows: TGTGCCAGCAGCCACGGGGTGACATCTAGCACTGAAGCTTTCTTT. Its protein product is CASSHGVTSSTEAFF.